The 14 T cell receptor beta chains in this list originate from one sample, sequenced in a study of CD8+ T cells in alopecia areata (dated by TCRdb to the late 2010s). The library came from the immunoSEQ multiplex PCR assay. RNA was extracted from all samples and reverse transcribed into cDNA as template for TCR sequencing. TCRdb carries this immuneACCESS record with in-frame sequences only. Its versions omit some clonotypes, under half of them owing to an unresolved V gene in the studies checked, with the rest unexplained. The sample table contains about 250,000 clones; only one count was recorded for 50% to 75% of them. The ten largest account for 0.75% to 0.95% of the sample. What this sample's treatment or condition label stands for: oral pan-JAK inhibitor, 5-10 mg twice daily. The source material was CD4+ T cells sorted from blood, sampled at week 52, from a patient treated with tofacitinib. Source of these receptors: a human donor with alopecia areata.

V is TRBV9 and J is TRBJ2-3, with 9 positions matching TRBD1. Germline V gives CDR1 SGDLS, CDR2 YYNGEE. With V trimmed by 2 bases and J by 0 bases, 1 base remained unmatched. The CDR3 has 15 amino acids. CDR3: CASSVGTGSTDTQYF. The DNA of the CDR3 is TGTGCCAGCAGCGTCGGGACAGGGAGCACAGATACGCAGTATTTT.

The chain links TRBV5-1 to TRBJ2-5; 8 bases are a match to TRBD2. V lost 4 bases and J lost 5; bases outside the gene matches: 13. The CDR3 contains 16 residues. CDR1 is SGHRS and CDR2 is YFSETQ in the germline V gene. In DNA form, the CDR3 reads TGCGCCAGCAGCCCTGGAGTAGCGGGGCTGGGGGAGACCCAGTACTTC. The encoded protein is CASSPGVAGLGETQYF. The full variable domain, completed using reference TRBV5-1 and TRBJ2-5, is KAGVTQTPRYLIKTRGQQVTLSCSPISGHRSVSWYQQTPGQGLQFLFEYFSETQRNKGNFPGRFSGRQFSNSRSEMNVSTLELGDSALYLCASSPGVAGLGETQYFGPGTRLLVL.

The CDR3 bases are TGTGCCAGCAGTGGGGGACAGGGGGCTCCAGTTACTGGGGCCAACGTCCTGACTTTC. It translates to CASSGGQGAPVTGANVLTF. The genes are TRBV27 and TRBJ2-6, with 12 bases fitting TRBD1. This CDR3 has 19 residues. J was trimmed by 2 bases and V by 5 bases; bases with no gene match: 10. Germline V gene data show CDR1 as MNHEY and CDR2 as SMNVEV (reference sequence).

In its sample, this clone was seen once. V gene TRBV14 combines with J gene TRBJ2-7, with D possibly TRBD1 on 5 matching bases. Germline loops: CDR1 SGHDN, CDR2 FVKESK. The V end was cut by 4 bases, the J end by 0 bases, with 16 bases between. CDR3 length: 16 residues. This CDR3 reads CASSPPPTAASYEQYF. The CDR3 DNA is TGTGCCAGCAGCCCTCCCCCGACAGCCGCCTCCTACGAGCAGTACTTC.

The chain has TRBV30 and TRBJ2-1; 7 bases fit TRBD2. Looked up from germline, CDR1 is GTSNPN and CDR2 is SVGIG (reference sequence). Trimming removed 3 bases from V and 4 bases from J; junction bases left unmatched: 0. The CDR3 loop spans 12 amino acids. CDR3 loop: CAWRRGYNEQFF. In DNA, the CDR3 is TGTGCCTGGAGGCGGGGGTACAATGAGCAGTTCTTC.

The chain links TRBV9 to TRBJ2-5; D call uncertain. The V end was cut by 9 bases, the J end by 1 base, with 10 bases between. CDR3 length equals 12 residues. Germline V gives CDR1 SGDLS, CDR2 YYNGEE. The CDR3 sequence is CAKTRSQETQYF. CDR3 coding DNA: TGTGCCAAAACAAGATCCCAAGAGACCCAGTACTTC. Filled out from reference TRBV9 and TRBJ2-5, the complete variable domain reads DSGVTQTPKHLITATGQRVTLRCSPRSGDLSVYWYQQSLDQGLQFLIQYYNGEERAKGNILERFSAQQFPDLHSELNLSSLELGDSALYFCAKTRSQETQYFGPGTRLLVL.

This rearrangement joins TRBV27 to TRBJ2-3; 7 nucleotides match TRBD2. The J segment lost 3 bases and the V segment lost 9 bases, leaving 15 bases of the junction unmatched. Germline-derived CDR1 and CDR2 are MNHEY and SMNVEV (reference sequence). This CDR3 region has 16 residues. The CDR3 region is CASFPWGRGVTDTQYF. The CDR3 DNA follows: TGTGCCAGTTTCCCCTGGGGACGGGGGGTTACAGATACGCAGTATTTT.

This clone was recorded only once. V gene TRBV30 combines with J gene TRBJ1-4; TRBD1 might be the D (6 bases). The CDR3 is 15 residues long. Germline assignment: CDR1 GTSNPN and CDR2 SVGIG (reference sequence). Trimming removed 1 base from V and 4 bases from J, with 13 bases in between. The CDR3 region has the DNA TGTGCCTGGAGTGCGCACAGGGCGGTTAATGAAAAACTGTTTTTT. Its translation is CAWSAHRAVNEKLFF.

The V gene is TRBV15, the J gene TRBJ2-5; D is unresolved. Germline-derived CDR1 and CDR2 are LNHNV and YYDKDF (reference sequence). V was pared by 0 bases and J by 2 bases, with 4 bases between. CDR3 length: 13 residues. The DNA of the CDR3 is TGTGCCACCAGCAGAGACCAACAAGAGACCCAGTACTTC. It translates to CATSRDQQETQYF.

The rearrangement uses TRBV6-5 and TRBJ1-2, with 9 bases identical to TRBD1. The CDR3 runs to 16 residues. Germline trimming cut 0 bases from V and 7 bases from J; bases unmatched to any gene: 9. Germline V gene data show CDR1 as MNHEY and CDR2 as SVGAGI. CDR3 DNA sequence: TGTGCCAGCAGTTACTCTCCGGGACAGGGATCGAGTGGCTACACCTTC. Protein sequence: CASSYSPGQGSSGYTF.

V usage is TRBV5-1 and J usage is TRBJ2-7; 8 bases are a match to TRBD1. Trimming took 1 base from V and 7 from J; bases not matched to a gene: 7. CDR3 length: 14 residues. The germline V gene encodes CDR1 SGHRS and CDR2 YFSETQ. The CDR3 DNA is TGCGCCAGCAGCTTGTCGACAGGGGTCCGAGAGCAGTACTTC. It encodes CASSLSTGVREQYF.

Points on this clone: Within the sample, other DNA sequences also encode this same CDR3. V and J are TRBV29-1 and TRBJ2-3; no definite D call. Between the trimmed V and J ends, which lost 2 bases and 1 base, there was a span of 4 bases. Germline assignment: CDR1 SQVTM and CDR2 ANQGSEA. The CDR3 runs to 12 residues. This chain's CDR3 is CSVETGTDTQYF. The CDR3 nucleotides are TGCAGCGTTGAAACGGGCACAGATACGCAGTATTTT.

The chain employs TRBV6-6 and TRBJ2-1, with a possible D match to TRBD1 (5 bases). V was clipped by 2 bases and J by 5 bases, with 16 bases between them. The CDR3 spans 16 residues. CDR1 and CDR2 from the germline V gene are MNHNY and SVGAGI (reference sequence). The CDR3 DNA reads as TGTGCCAGCAGTTACCATGGCAGGGCGAACAACAATGAGCAGTTCTTC. It is translated as CASSYHGRANNNEQFF.

About this clone itself: Distinct nucleotide sequences in the sample also encode this CDR3. V and J are TRBV5-1 and TRBJ2-5; weak D call: TRBD2 (6 bases). The germline gives CDR1 SGHRS, CDR2 YFSETQ. The CDR3 consists of 12 residues. The V gene lost 5 bases and the J gene lost 1 base, with 6 bases spanning the gap. The CDR3 here is CASSSGQETQYF. CDR3 nucleotide sequence: TGCGCCAGCAGTAGCGGCCAAGAGACCCAGTACTTC.